This TCR beta chain was identified during a study of neurological immune-mediated disorders. Germline trimming cut 4 bases from V and 0 bases from J; bases unmatched to any gene: 9. Germline V lookup: CDR1 SGHTA, CDR2 FQGTGA. The CDR3 sequence is 18 residues long. TCRdb recomputed calls from the 5' RACE reads with MiXCR, one row per CDR3 protein. The table has about 55,000 distinct CDR3 sequences, around 4.2% seen once; the top ten hold about 3.1%. This clonotype was counted ten times or more. The rearrangement joins TRBV7-3 to TRBJ2-6; 7 nucleotides agree with TRBD1. This receptor was taken from a man aged 50-59 years with multiple sclerosis. Sequenced: PBMCs. The CDR3 reads CASSSTGIPISGANVLTF. CDR3 bases: TGTGCCAGCAGCTCGACAGGGATCCCCATCTCTGGGGCCAACGTCCTGACTTTC.